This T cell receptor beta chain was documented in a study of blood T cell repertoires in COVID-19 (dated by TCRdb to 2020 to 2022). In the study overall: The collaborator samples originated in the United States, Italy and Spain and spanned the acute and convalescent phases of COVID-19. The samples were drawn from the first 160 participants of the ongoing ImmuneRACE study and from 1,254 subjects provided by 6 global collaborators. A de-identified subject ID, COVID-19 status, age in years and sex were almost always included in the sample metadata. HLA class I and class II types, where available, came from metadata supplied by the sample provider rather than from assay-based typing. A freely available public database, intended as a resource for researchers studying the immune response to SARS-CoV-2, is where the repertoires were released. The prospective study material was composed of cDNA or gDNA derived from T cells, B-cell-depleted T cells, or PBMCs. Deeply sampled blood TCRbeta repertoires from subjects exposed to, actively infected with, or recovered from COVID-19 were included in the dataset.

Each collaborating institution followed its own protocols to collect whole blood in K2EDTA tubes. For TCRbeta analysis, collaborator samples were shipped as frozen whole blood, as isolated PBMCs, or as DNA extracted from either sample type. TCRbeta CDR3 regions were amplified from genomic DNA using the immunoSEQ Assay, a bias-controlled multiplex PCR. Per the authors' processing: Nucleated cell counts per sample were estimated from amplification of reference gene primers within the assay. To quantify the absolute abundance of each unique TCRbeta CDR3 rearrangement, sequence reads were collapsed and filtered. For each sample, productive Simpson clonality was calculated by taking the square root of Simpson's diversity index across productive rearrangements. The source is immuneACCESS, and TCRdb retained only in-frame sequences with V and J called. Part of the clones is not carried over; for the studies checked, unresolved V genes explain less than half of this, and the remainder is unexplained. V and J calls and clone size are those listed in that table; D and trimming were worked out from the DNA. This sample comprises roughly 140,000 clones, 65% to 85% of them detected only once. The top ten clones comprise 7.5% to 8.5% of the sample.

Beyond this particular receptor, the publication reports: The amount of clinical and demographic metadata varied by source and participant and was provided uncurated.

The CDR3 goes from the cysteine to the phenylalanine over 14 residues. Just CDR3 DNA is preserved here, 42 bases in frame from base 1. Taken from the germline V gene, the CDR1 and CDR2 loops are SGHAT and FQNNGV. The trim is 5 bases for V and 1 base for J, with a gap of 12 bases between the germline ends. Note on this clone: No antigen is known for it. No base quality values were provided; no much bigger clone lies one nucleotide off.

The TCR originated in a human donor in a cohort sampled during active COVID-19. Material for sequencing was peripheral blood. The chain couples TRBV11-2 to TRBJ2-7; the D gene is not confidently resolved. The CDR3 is CASSRTGRSYEQYF. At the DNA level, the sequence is TGTGCCAGCAGCCGAACGGGTCGTTCCTACGAGCAGTACTTC.